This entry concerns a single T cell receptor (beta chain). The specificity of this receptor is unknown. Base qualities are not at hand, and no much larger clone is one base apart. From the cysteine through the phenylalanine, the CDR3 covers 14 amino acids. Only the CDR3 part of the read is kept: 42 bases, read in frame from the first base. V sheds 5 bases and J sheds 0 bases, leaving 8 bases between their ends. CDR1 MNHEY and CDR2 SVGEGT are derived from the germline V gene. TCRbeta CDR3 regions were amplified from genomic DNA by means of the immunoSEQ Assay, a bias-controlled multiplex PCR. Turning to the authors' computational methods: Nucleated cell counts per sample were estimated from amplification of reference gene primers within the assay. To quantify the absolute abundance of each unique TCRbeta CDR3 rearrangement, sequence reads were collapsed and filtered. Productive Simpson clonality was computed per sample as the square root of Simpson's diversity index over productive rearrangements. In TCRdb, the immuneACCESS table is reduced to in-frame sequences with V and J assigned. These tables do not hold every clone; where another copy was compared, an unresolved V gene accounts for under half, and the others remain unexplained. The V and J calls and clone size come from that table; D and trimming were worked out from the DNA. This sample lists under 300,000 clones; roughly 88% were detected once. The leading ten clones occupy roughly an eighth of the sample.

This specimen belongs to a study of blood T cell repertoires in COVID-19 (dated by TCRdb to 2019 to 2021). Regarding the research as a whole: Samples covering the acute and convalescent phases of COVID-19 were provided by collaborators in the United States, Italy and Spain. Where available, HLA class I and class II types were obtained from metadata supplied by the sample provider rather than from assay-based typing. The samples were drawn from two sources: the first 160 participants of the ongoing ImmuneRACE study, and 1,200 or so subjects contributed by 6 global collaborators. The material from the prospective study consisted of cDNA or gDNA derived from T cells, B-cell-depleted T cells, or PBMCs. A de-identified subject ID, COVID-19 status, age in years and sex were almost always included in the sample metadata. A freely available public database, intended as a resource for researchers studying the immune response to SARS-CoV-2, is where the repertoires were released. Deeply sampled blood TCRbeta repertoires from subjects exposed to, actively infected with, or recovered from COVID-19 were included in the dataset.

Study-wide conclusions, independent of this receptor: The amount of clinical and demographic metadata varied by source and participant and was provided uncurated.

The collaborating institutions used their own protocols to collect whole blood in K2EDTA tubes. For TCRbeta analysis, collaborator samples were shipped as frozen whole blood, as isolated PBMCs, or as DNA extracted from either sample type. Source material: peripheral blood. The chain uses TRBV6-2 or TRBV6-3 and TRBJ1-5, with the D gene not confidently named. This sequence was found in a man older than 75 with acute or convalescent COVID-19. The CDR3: CASSLPGSNQPQHF. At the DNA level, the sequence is TGTGCCAGCAGTCTTCCGGGTAGCAATCAGCCCCAGCATTTT.